This entry features one T cell receptor (beta chain) sequence. The sample belongs to a study of shared clonotypes between healthy human individuals. Study context: The donor pool was made up of two women and a few men aged 18 to 49.

Every contributor of samples was a Caucasian grown-up residing in Nashville, Tennessee. Memory CD4+ cells were the fraction left after CD45RA+ naive selection. This CDR3 has 13 amino acids. Germline V gives CDR1 MNHEY, CDR2 SVGAGI. Trimming removed 9 bases from V and 4 bases from J, with 15 bases in between. Profiling relied on immunoSEQ multiplex PCR, and the TCRdb table lists in-frame clones only, not all of them. The repertoire has millions of clones, roughly 96% of them found once; the top ten carry about 0.13%. What was sequenced was naive CD4+ T cells sorted from blood. Subset here: CD45RA+ positively selected. This TCR came from a man aged 18 to 29 in good health. The chain employs TRBV6-5 and TRBJ1-2, with a tentative D call TRBD1 (6 bases). The CDR3 DNA is TGTGCCAGTGGGGGACACTGGATCTATGGCTACACCTTC. This encodes CASGGHWIYGYTF.